A selection of T cell receptor beta chains follows, all from one sample in a study of T cell responses to AZD1222 COVID-19 vaccine. Clones were sequenced by immunoSEQ multiplex PCR, and TCRdb holds only the in-frame ones, with some missing. This table holds about 56,000 clones, 86% found once. The specimen comprised peripheral blood, sampled 28 days after the second AZD1222 dose. These TCRs come from an adult who received the AZD1222 COVID-19 vaccine. Each CDR3 is given with its conserved first and last residue. A D gene is named only where the DNA matches it firmly. Expanded clones are given a class, and other clones once, few, many or no size at all.

J,V,size,D,length,DNA,CDR3
TRBJ1-1,TRBV5-1,.,.,14,TGCGCCAGCAGCTTGTCGGGTGCGAACACTGAAGCTTTCTTT,CASSLSGANTEAFF
TRBJ2-7,TRBV2,.,TRBD1,16,TGTGCCAGCAGTGAACGCCCGGGACAGGAAAGTTACGAGCAGTACTTC,CASSERPGQESYEQYF
TRBJ1-2,TRBV25-1,.,.,12,TGTGCCAGCAAACGACAGGACTATGGCTACACCTTC,CASKRQDYGYTF
TRBJ2-5,TRBV7-8,.,.,13,TGTGCCAGCAGAAAGACTCTACAGGAGACCCAGTACTTC,CASRKTLQETQYF
TRBJ2-7,TRBV5-1,.,TRBD1,14,TGCGCCAGCAGCCTGGGACAGGGAGCCAACGAGCAGTACTTC,CASSLGQGANEQYF
TRBJ2-5,TRBV9,.,TRBD1,14,TGTGCCAGCAGCATGGGACAGGTTGGGGAGACCCAGTACTTC,CASSMGQVGETQYF
TRBJ1-5,TRBV6-1,.,TRBD1,14,TGTGCCAGCAGTGAAGGACAGGGGTCGCAGCCCCAGCATTTT,CASSEGQGSQPQHF
TRBJ1-2,TRBV6-5,.,.,15,TGTGCCAGCACCAGCCTCAGGGAGTATTTTTATGGCTACACCTTC,CASTSLREYFYGYTF
TRBJ2-1,TRBV9,.,TRBD2,15,TGTGCCAGCAGCCCAAGCGGGAGCTCCTACAATGAGCAGTTCTTC,CASSPSGSSYNEQFF
TRBJ2-1,TRBV10-3,.,TRBD2,14,TGTGCCATCACCGAGCGGGAGGTCCGCAATGAGCAGTTCTTC,CAITEREVRNEQFF
TRBJ1-4,TRBV6-5,.,.,15,TGTGCCAGCAGTTACTCGGGGGTTGCCGGGGAAAAACTGTTTTTT,CASSYSGVAGEKLFF
TRBJ1-4,TRBV19,.,.,14,TGTGCCAGTAACGAGGGTGCAACTAATGAAAAACTGTTTTTT,CASNEGATNEKLFF
TRBJ2-1,TRBV18,.,TRBD2,14,TGTGCCAGCTCATCGACTAGCTATTTCAATGAGCAGTTCTTC,CASSSTSYFNEQFF
TRBJ2-2,TRBV4-1,.,.,17,TGCGCCAGCAGTCTCGAAGGGGGGGGAGTTGGCACCGGGGAGCTGTTTTTT,CASSLEGGGVGTGELFF
TRBJ1-1,TRBV18,.,TRBD1,14,TGTGCCAGCTCCCGACAGGGGGCGAACACTGAAGCTTTCTTT,CASSRQGANTEAFF
TRBJ2-7,TRBV7-9,.,TRBD2,15,TGTGCCAGCAGCTTAGCTGGGGGGAGGGCTGGAGAGCAGTACTTC,CASSLAGGRAGEQYF
TRBJ2-5,TRBV10-3,.,.,15,TGTGCCATCAGTGAGGGGTGGCGGGATGCGAGGACCCAGTACTTC,CAISEGWRDARTQYF
TRBJ2-7,TRBV15,.,TRBD1,15,TGTGCCACCAGCACTACCCGACAGGGACCTGACGAGCAGTACTTC,CATSTTRQGPDEQYF
TRBJ2-7,TRBV5-1,few,TRBD1,15,TGCGCCAGCAGCCTGGGACAGGGTAGGTCCTACGAGCAGTACTTC,CASSLGQGRSYEQYF
TRBJ1-5,TRBV20-1,.,.,16,TGCAGTGCTAGTTCCGGGGGAGTTTGGGGCAATCAGCCCCAGCATTTT,CSASSGGVWGNQPQHF
TRBJ2-2,TRBV5-1,.,TRBD1,18,TGCGCCAGCGGCACTAACACAGGGGGCCGATCCTACACCGGGGAGCTGTTTTTT,CASGTNTGGRSYTGELFF
TRBJ2-6,TRBV4-2,.,.,17,TGTGCCAGCAGCCCCTCAGGGGTCTACTCTGGGGCCAACGTCCTGACTTTC,CASSPSGVYSGANVLTF
TRBJ2-3,TRBV7-9,.,.,14,TGTGCCAGCAGCTTAGAGGTTCCAACAGATACGCAGTATTTT,CASSLEVPTDTQYF
TRBJ1-1,TRBV11-1,.,.,13,TGTGCCAGCAGCCCCCGGGCGGTTACTGAAGCTTTCTTT,CASSPRAVTEAFF
TRBJ2-7,TRBV19,.,.,13,TGTGCCAGTAGTATAACAACGGGCTACGAGCAGTACTTC,CASSITTGYEQYF
TRBJ2-2,TRBV6-6,.,.,15,TGTGCCAGCAGTTATGGGGGCCGCATCACCGGGGAGCTGTTTTTT,CASSYGGRITGELFF
TRBJ1-6,TRBV24-1,.,.,16,TGTGCCACCAGTGCCCTGACGAAGACTGTTAATTCACCCCTCCACTTT,CATSALTKTVNSPLHF
TRBJ1-5,TRBV18,once,.,15,TGTGCCAGCTCACCCCGGGGGGAGTCCGCTCAGCCCCAGCATTTT,CASSPRGESAQPQHF
TRBJ1-1,TRBV7-9,.,.,14,TGTGCCAGCAGCTTAGCCGGGGTGAACACTGAAGCTTTCTTT,CASSLAGVNTEAFF
TRBJ2-1,TRBV6-2/TRBV6-3,.,.,13,TGTGCCAGCAGTTACAGGCTGGCCGGTGAGCAGTTCTTC,CASSYRLAGEQFF
TRBJ1-2,TRBV6-5,.,.,16,TGTGCCAGCAGTTACGCCAGTACAGGAGCCCTCTATGGCTACACCTTC,CASSYASTGALYGYTF
TRBJ1-2,TRBV10-3,.,.,12,TGTGCCATCAGTGGAGGGGACTATGGCTACACCTTC,CAISGGDYGYTF
TRBJ2-7,TRBV28,.,.,15,TGTGCCAGCAGTTTCACGGCGGCTTTCTCCTACGAGCAGTACTTC,CASSFTAAFSYEQYF
TRBJ1-6,TRBV3-1/TRBV3-2,.,TRBD1,17,TGTGCCAGCAGCCCACATATATTCCGACAGGGAAGGTCACCCCTCCACTTT,CASSPHIFRQGRSPLHF
TRBJ1-4,TRBV30,.,.,13,TGTGCCTGTGCCCCGGACGTGCGGGAAAAACTGTTTTTT,CACAPDVREKLFF
TRBJ2-7,TRBV7-2,.,.,14,TGTGCCAGTACAAGGATGGGGAACGGATACGAGCAGTACTTC,CASTRMGNGYEQYF
TRBJ2-2,TRBV6-6,.,.,15,TGTGCCAGCAGCCCCGGGGCAGGGCGCACCGGGGAGCTGCTTTTT,CASSPGAGRTGELLF
TRBJ1-6,TRBV5-1,.,.,14,TGCGCCAGCAGCTTTCTCCAGGGCCATTCACCCCTCCACTTT,CASSFLQGHSPLHF
TRBJ1-3,TRBV28,.,.,15,TGTGCCAGCAGTCTTTATGGGGACTCTGGAAACACCATATATTTT,CASSLYGDSGNTIYF
TRBJ2-5,TRBV25-1,.,TRBD1,15,TGTGCCAGCAGTGGGGGGACAGGGATGAAGAAGACCCAGTACTTC,CASSGGTGMKKTQYF
TRBJ1-2,TRBV28,.,TRBD1,15,TGTGCCAGCAGTTCGGCGGGACAGGGACGAAGTGGCTACACCTTC,CASSSAGQGRSGYTF
TRBJ1-5,TRBV28,.,.,18,TGTGCCAGCAGTTCAAGGCAGGGCAAAGGATTTAGCAATCAGCCCCAGCATTTT,CASSSRQGKGFSNQPQHF
TRBJ1-5,TRBV5-1,once,TRBD1,17,TGCGCCAGCAGCTTGGGAGGACAGGGATGGGGCAATCAGCCCCAGCATTTT,CASSLGGQGWGNQPQHF
TRBJ2-1,TRBV28,.,.,10,TGTGCCGCAGGCATGGATGAGCAGTTCTTC,CAAGMDEQFF
TRBJ2-1,TRBV11-1,.,TRBD2,15,TGTGCCAGCAGCTTAACGCGGGGGGGCCACAATGAGCAGTTCTTC,CASSLTRGGHNEQFF
TRBJ1-4,TRBV5-5,few,.,13,TGTGCCAGCAGCTTGGAAGGTGTGGAAAAACTGTTTTTT,CASSLEGVEKLFF
TRBJ1-1,TRBV11-3,.,.,13,TGTGCCAGCAGCTCGTCATTGAACACTGAAGCTTTCTTT,CASSSSLNTEAFF
TRBJ1-1,TRBV18,.,TRBD1,18,TGTGCCAGCTCACCAGGGACAGGGGGGATGGGATTGTCCACTGAAGCTTTCTTT,CASSPGTGGMGLSTEAFF